The 24 T cell receptor beta chains given below trace back to one sample, sequenced in a study of blood T cells in healthy people across ages. Then a second PCR, running roughly 7 to 11 cycles, was carried out with a sample-barcoded 5' primer and a J-beta primer mix. TCRdb recomputed calls from the 5' RACE reads with MiXCR, one row per CDR3 protein. Of roughly 2 million distinct CDR3 sequences listed, around 50% are singletons. Sequencing was performed on blood. The receptors were gathered from a middle-aged woman in good health.

This clonotype was observed a few times. This rearrangement joins TRBV25-1 to TRBJ1-2; a weak D match, TRBD1 (5 bases). Trimming pared 3 bases from V and 9 bases from J, leaving 8 bases between. Germline V CDR1 and CDR2: MGHDK, SYGVNS. The CDR3 spans 11 residues. CDR3 residues: CASSEDTSYTF. The DNA of the CDR3 is TGTGCCAGCAGTGAGGACACGAGCTACACCTTC.

The chain employs TRBV4-1 and TRBJ2-7; possible D gene TRBD2, 5 bases. Trimming pared 5 bases from V and 12 bases from J, leaving 14 bases between. The CDR3 length is 11 residues. Germline V CDR1 and CDR2: MGHRA, YSYEKL. The chain's CDR3 is CASSDGKTRYF. The DNA of the CDR3 is TGCGCCAGCAGCGACGGGAAGACCCGGTACTTC.

This clonotype came up a few times. V and J are TRBV12-3 or TRBV12-4 and TRBJ1-2, with D tentatively TRBD1 (6 bases). This CDR3 region has 13 residues. V lost 0 bases, J lost 7 bases, and 9 bases lay in between. The CDR3 region is CASSLADSPGYTF. In DNA form, the CDR3 reads TGTGCCAGCAGTTTAGCGGACAGTCCTGGCTACACCTTC.

V is TRBV7-6 and J is TRBJ2-6, with D tentatively TRBD1 (6 bases). Between the trimmed V and J ends, which lost 5 bases and 1 base, there was a span of 21 bases. The germline CDR1 and CDR2 sequences are SGHVS and FNYEAQ. The CDR3 is 19 amino acids. CDR3 in amino acids: CASSPSRSGGASGANVLTF. CDR3 bases: TGTGCCAGCAGCCCCTCAAGATCTGGGGGCGCGTCTGGGGCCAACGTCCTGACTTTC.

V is TRBV20-1 and J is TRBJ1-2; D is unresolved. Germline loops: CDR1 DFQATT, CDR2 SNEGSKA (reference sequence). The length of the CDR3 is 15 residues. V gave up 2 bases and J gave up 8 bases, with 21 bases separating them. For the CDR3, the DNA is TGCAGTGCTAGATCGCCGGCAGGCTTTGGAATCGGCTACACCTTC. This gives the protein CSARSPAGFGIGYTF.

Turning to this clonotype: This may be a read error: a much more frequent sequence differs by one nucleotide. The chain links TRBV9 to TRBJ2-3; 9 bases line up with TRBD2. Germline values: CDR1 SGDLS, CDR2 YYNGEE. This CDR3 is 15 amino acids long. The V segment lost 4 bases and the J segment 2 bases; nucleotides outside the gene matches: 5. The CDR3 sequence: CASSPLAGNTDTQYF. The CDR3 region has the DNA TGTGCCAGCAGCCCCCTAGCGGGGAACACAGATACGCAGTATTTT.

V is TRBV5-1 and J is TRBJ2-1; 7 positions match TRBD2. The CDR3 consists of 17 residues. CDR1 SGHRS and CDR2 YFSETQ come from the germline V gene. With 1 base clipped from V and 4 bases from J, the junction kept 11 bases outside the gene matches. CDR3 sequence: CASSLLSSGVPYNEQFF. The CDR3, as DNA: TGCGCCAGCAGCTTGTTGTCTAGCGGAGTCCCTTACAATGAGCAGTTCTTC.

The J gene is TRBJ2-7, the V gene TRBV9; D remains unclear. The CDR3 has 15 amino acids. The V end was cut by 2 bases, the J end by 0 bases, with 12 bases between. Germline V gives CDR1 SGDLS, CDR2 YYNGEE. DNA for the CDR3: TGTGCCAGCAGCGTGGCGTCCAGTTACTCCTACGAGCAGTACTTC. Translated, it gives CASSVASSYSYEQYF.

The J gene is TRBJ2-3, the V gene TRBV5-1; TRBD2 matches at 10 bases. This CDR3 comprises 17 residues. Germline V CDR1 and CDR2: SGHRS, YFSETQ. V lost 2 bases, J lost 2 bases, and 8 bases stayed unmatched. The CDR3 DNA sequence: TGCGCCAGCAGCTTAATGCTAGCGGGGGCCACCACAGATACGCAGTATTTT. It codes for CASSLMLAGATTDTQYF.

The table lists this clonotype with a few counts. This chain joins TRBV4-3 and TRBJ2-7, with 7 bases aligning to TRBD1. Germline V gene sequence: CDR1 LGHNA, CDR2 YSLEER. There are 18 residues in the CDR3. V shed 0 bases and J 0 bases; nucleotides not matched to a gene: 11. The CDR3 coding sequence is TGCGCCAGCAGCCAAGATATCGCGACAGGGACCAGCTCCTACGAGCAGTACTTC. Its protein product is CASSQDIATGTSSYEQYF.

The gene calls are TRBV29-1 and TRBJ2-3; TRBD2 might be the D (7 bases). Trimming shortened V by 7 bases and J by 3 bases, and 14 bases separated the two germline ends. Germline-derived CDR1 and CDR2 are SQVTM and ANQGSEA. This CDR3 is 13 amino acids long. CDR3 coding DNA: TGCAGCGCTGAGGGGGGGGTAACAGATACGCAGTATTTT. Protein: CSAEGGVTDTQYF.

The rearrangement links TRBV20-1 to TRBJ2-1; TRBD1 or TRBD2 may be the D gene (6 bases each). Trimming took off 0 bases at V and 5 bases at J, with 17 bases between the two ends. This CDR3 is 16 amino acids long. Germline V gene lookup returns CDR1 DFQATT and CDR2 SNEGSKA (reference sequence). CDR3 amino acids: CSARDRERGNHNEQFF. The CDR3 DNA is TGCAGTGCTAGAGATCGGGAGAGGGGGAACCACAATGAGCAGTTCTTC.

V is TRBV12-3 or TRBV12-4 and J is TRBJ2-1; D may be TRBD1 or TRBD2 (5 bases each). V was shortened by 5 bases and J by 2 bases, with 13 bases between the two germline ends. This CDR3 spans 15 amino acids. The CDR3, as DNA: TGTGCCAGCAGTCCCTCACAGGAGGCCTACAATGAGCAGTTCTTC. It is translated as CASSPSQEAYNEQFF.

The gene calls are TRBV4-2 and TRBJ2-7; tentatively, D is TRBD1 (5 bases). The V and J ends lost 0 bases and 3 bases respectively, with 18 bases between them. Germline CDR1 reads LGHNA; CDR2 reads YNFKEQ. There are 17 residues in the CDR3. The CDR3 loop is CASSQDYNRYELYEQYF. DNA of the CDR3: TGTGCCAGCAGCCAAGATTATAACAGGTATGAACTCTACGAGCAGTACTTC.

The table lists this clonotype with a few counts. This chain links TRBV6-6 with TRBJ2-5; D call uncertain. The last part of the DNA fits TRBJ2-7 better; the J call may be wrong. This CDR3 spans 16 amino acids. Per the germline V gene, CDR1 is MNHNY and CDR2 is SVGAGI (reference sequence). The CDR3 protein is CASSYGPAGSTYEQYF. In nucleotides, the CDR3 is TGTGCCAGCAGTTACGGGCCGGCAGGTTCGACCTACGAGCAGTACTTC.

This rearrangement joins TRBV14 to TRBJ2-1; D is unresolved. Germline CDR1 and CDR2: SGHDN and FVKESK. There are 13 residues in the CDR3. V dropped 1 base and J dropped 9 bases, with 10 bases sitting between them. CDR3 protein: CASSQGGYGEQFF. In DNA form, the CDR3 reads TGTGCCAGCAGCCAAGGGGGTTACGGTGAGCAGTTCTTC. Looking up the rest from reference TRBV14 and TRBJ2-1 gives the full variable domain: EAGVTQFPSHSVIEKGQTVTLRCDPISGHDNLYWYRRVMGKEIKFLLHFVKESKQDESGMPNNRFLAERTGGTYSTLKVQPAELEDSGVYFCASSQGGYGEQFFGPGTRLTVL.

This clonotype has only one observation. The J gene is TRBJ1-2, the V gene TRBV3-1; D is undetermined. The CDR3 sequence is 13 residues long. Germline V gene sequence: CDR1 LGHDT, CDR2 YNNKEL (reference sequence). Trimming cost V 0 bases and J 8 bases, with 10 bases left between them. The CDR3 DNA reads as TGTGCCAGCAGCCAAGATCGTAGTTGGGGCTACACCTTC. Translated: CASSQDRSWGYTF.

V and J are TRBV12-3 or TRBV12-4 and TRBJ2-5; TRBD1 matches at 9 bases. TRBJ2-7 explains the end of the DNA better; the J call may be wrong. The CDR3 spans 17 residues. CDR3 coding DNA: TGTGCCAGCAGTTCTAATCGGGACAGGGCGGGGGTCTACGAGCAGTACTTC. Amino acid sequence: CASSSNRDRAGVYEQYF.

In this sample, this clonotype turned up a few times. This chain connects TRBV24-1 to TRBJ2-4; D is unresolved. In germline, CDR1 is KGHDR, CDR2 SFDVKD. V was trimmed by 3 bases and J by 2 bases, leaving 13 bases between them. The CDR3 length is 16 residues. The CDR3 DNA reads as TGTGCCACCAGTGATGCTTCAAGCAGCCCCAAAAACATTCAGTACTTC. Its translation is CATSDASSSPKNIQYF.

The chain joins TRBV25-1 to TRBJ2-7; tentatively, D is TRBD1 (6 bases). Per the germline V gene, CDR1 is MGHDK and CDR2 is SYGVNS. The length of the CDR3 is 14 residues. Trimming shortened V by 6 bases and J by 2 bases, and 14 bases separated the two germline ends. DNA of the CDR3: TGTGCCAGCAGGGACAGTGCGGCCGCCTACGAGCAGTACTTC. Translating gives CASRDSAAAYEQYF.

This rearrangement joins TRBV12-3 or TRBV12-4 to TRBJ2-7, with a possible D match to TRBD2 (6 bases). Trimming removed 6 bases at V and 0 bases at J, with 15 bases between. The CDR3 runs to 15 residues. Here the CDR3 DNA reads TGTGCCAGCAGGCATACCTCGGACTACTCCTACGAGCAGTACTTC. It codes for CASRHTSDYSYEQYF.

This rearrangement joins TRBV4-1 to TRBJ1-1, with D uncertain. CDR3 size: 15 residues. CDR1 is MGHRA, CDR2 YSYEKL, per germline. Between the trimmed V and J ends, which lost 1 base and 1 base, there was a span of 10 bases. CDR3 bases: TGCGCCAGCAGCCAAGTAGACCTAGAGAACACTGAAGCTTTCTTT. Translated, it gives CASSQVDLENTEAFF.

V gene TRBV7-2 combines with J gene TRBJ1-6, with D possibly being TRBD1 (6 bases). Per the germline V gene, CDR1 is SGHTA and CDR2 is FQGNSA. V was pared by 5 bases and J by 8 bases, with 10 bases between. This CDR3 spans 13 amino acids. This CDR3 is CASSPHRDSPLHF. For the CDR3, the DNA is TGTGCCAGCAGCCCCCACAGGGATTCACCCCTCCACTTT. Based on the CDR3 plus reference TRBV7-2 and TRBJ1-6, the full variable domain is GAGVSQSPSNKVTEKGKDVELRCDPISGHTALYWYRQSLGQGLEFLIYFQGNSAPDKSGLPSDRFSAERTGGSVSTLTIQRTQQEDSAVYLCASSPHRDSPLHFGNGTRLTVT.

The rearrangement links TRBV12-3 or TRBV12-4 to TRBJ1-5; maybe TRBD1 (6 bases). Trimming removed 2 bases from V and 7 bases from J, with 15 bases in between. This CDR3 contains 15 residues. The CDR3 nucleotides read TGTGCCAGCAGTTTACCTGACAGGTCCGGGCAGCCCCAGCATTTT. It codes for CASSLPDRSGQPQHF.